These T cell receptor beta chains were read from a single sample in a study of CD8+ T cells in alopecia areata. Only in-frame clones appear in the TCRdb table, and some are missing; sequencing was by immunoSEQ multiplex PCR. This table holds fewer than 110,000 clones, 85% to 90% found once. The sample in question was CD8+ T cells sorted from blood, obtained between weeks 30 and 35, from a patient treated with tofacitinib. These TCRs come from a human donor with alopecia areata. CDR3s include the opening cysteine and the closing phenylalanine or tryptophan. The D gene is left open where the match is weak. Clone size, where shown, is once, few, many, or a class for clones that have expanded.

V gene	clone size	D gene	J gene	CDR3 DNA	CDR3 protein
TRBV2	once	NA	TRBJ2-5	TGTGCCAGCAGTGAAAGGCGTCCGGGAGCCGGGACCCAGTACTTC	CASSERRPGAGTQYF
TRBV19	NA	TRBD2	TRBJ2-7	TGTGCCAGTAGTTATCCGGGAGGGCAGGGGGAGCAGTACTTC	CASSYPGGQGEQYF
TRBV5-1	NA	NA	TRBJ1-1	TGCGCCAGCAGCTTGGTGCTGGGCAGCATGAACACTGAAGCTTTCTTT	CASSLVLGSMNTEAFF
TRBV9	NA	NA	TRBJ1-1	TGTGCCAGCAGCGTAGCTCGGGGATTGAACACTGAAGCTTTCTTT	CASSVARGLNTEAFF
TRBV29-1	NA	NA	TRBJ1-3	TGCAGCGTTGAAGGATATTCTGGAAACACCATATATTTT	CSVEGYSGNTIYF
TRBV7-7	NA	TRBD1	TRBJ2-7	TGTGCCAGCAGCGTCGGGACAGACTACGAGCAGTACTTC	CASSVGTDYEQYF
TRBV5-4	NA	NA	TRBJ1-1	TGTGCCAGCAGCTTGGGGACCACTGAAGCTTTCTTT	CASSLGTTEAFF
TRBV29-1	NA	TRBD1	TRBJ1-2	TGCAGCGTTGAGGGACCTGGACAGGGCGACTGGGGCTACACCTTC	CSVEGPGQGDWGYTF
TRBV5-1	NA	TRBD2	TRBJ2-7	TGCGCCAGCAGCGCCGGACTAGCGGGAGAAGGTTACGAGCAGTACTTC	CASSAGLAGEGYEQYF
TRBV18	NA	NA	TRBJ2-3	TGTGCCAGCTCACCACCTCAGGGTCATGATACGCAGTATTTT	CASSPPQGHDTQYF
TRBV7-9	few	NA	TRBJ1-4	TGTGCCAGCAGGGCGGTGGAGGAAAAACTGTTTTTT	CASRAVEEKLFF
TRBV7-6	NA	NA	TRBJ2-7	TGTGCCAGCAGCTTAGCGCCCCGGGGGCGCGGGGAGCAGTACTTC	CASSLAPRGRGEQYF
TRBV7-9	NA	NA	TRBJ2-1	TGTGCCAGCAGCTTAGCACGTTATGAGCAGTTCTTC	CASSLARYEQFF
TRBV7-6	NA	TRBD2	TRBJ2-1	TGTGCCAGCAGCCCCGGGGGGGATGAGCAGTTCTTC	CASSPGGDEQFF
TRBV5-6	NA	NA	TRBJ2-1	TGTGCCAGCAGCTTGGCCAGCTCCTACAATGAGCAGTTCTTC	CASSLASSYNEQFF
TRBV27	NA	TRBD2	TRBJ2-2	TGTGCCAGCAGTTTAGGCGGGGGGATCGCCGGGGAGCTGTTTTTT	CASSLGGGIAGELFF
TRBV29-1	few	TRBD1	TRBJ2-1	TGCAGCGTTGAGGGGACAGACAGCTCCTACAATGAGCAGTTCTTC	CSVEGTDSSYNEQFF
TRBV9	NA	NA	TRBJ2-2	TGTGCCAGCAGCCCCCCGAACACCGGGGAGCTGTTTTTT	CASSPPNTGELFF
TRBV27	NA	TRBD1	TRBJ2-7	TGTGCCAGCAGTTTGACAGGGGGCCACGAGCAGTACTTC	CASSLTGGHEQYF
TRBV14	once	NA	TRBJ2-1	TGTGCCAGCGAATCGTGGAGCTCCTACAATGAGCAGTTCTTC	CASESWSSYNEQFF
TRBV27	NA	NA	TRBJ2-7	TGTGCCAGCAGTTTACGAGCGTACTCCTACGAGCAGTACTTC	CASSLRAYSYEQYF
TRBV27	NA	TRBD2	TRBJ2-7	TGTGCCAGCGCTTTCGGGCGGGAGCGCGAGCAGTACTTC	CASAFGREREQYF
TRBV11-2	NA	NA	TRBJ2-1	TGTGCCAGCAGCATCCGGGACCTGACCTACAATGAGCAGTTCTTC	CASSIRDLTYNEQFF
TRBV9	once	NA	TRBJ2-5	TGTGCCAGCAGCGATCAAACTGGAGCGATGGAGACCCAGTACTTC	CASSDQTGAMETQYF
TRBV19	NA	NA	TRBJ1-5	TGTGCCAGTAGTTCCCGGAGGGATCAGCCCCAGCATTTT	CASSSRRDQPQHF
TRBV4-1	NA	NA	TRBJ2-2	TGCGCCAGCAGCCGGGCCGGGGAGCTGTTTTTT	CASSRAGELFF